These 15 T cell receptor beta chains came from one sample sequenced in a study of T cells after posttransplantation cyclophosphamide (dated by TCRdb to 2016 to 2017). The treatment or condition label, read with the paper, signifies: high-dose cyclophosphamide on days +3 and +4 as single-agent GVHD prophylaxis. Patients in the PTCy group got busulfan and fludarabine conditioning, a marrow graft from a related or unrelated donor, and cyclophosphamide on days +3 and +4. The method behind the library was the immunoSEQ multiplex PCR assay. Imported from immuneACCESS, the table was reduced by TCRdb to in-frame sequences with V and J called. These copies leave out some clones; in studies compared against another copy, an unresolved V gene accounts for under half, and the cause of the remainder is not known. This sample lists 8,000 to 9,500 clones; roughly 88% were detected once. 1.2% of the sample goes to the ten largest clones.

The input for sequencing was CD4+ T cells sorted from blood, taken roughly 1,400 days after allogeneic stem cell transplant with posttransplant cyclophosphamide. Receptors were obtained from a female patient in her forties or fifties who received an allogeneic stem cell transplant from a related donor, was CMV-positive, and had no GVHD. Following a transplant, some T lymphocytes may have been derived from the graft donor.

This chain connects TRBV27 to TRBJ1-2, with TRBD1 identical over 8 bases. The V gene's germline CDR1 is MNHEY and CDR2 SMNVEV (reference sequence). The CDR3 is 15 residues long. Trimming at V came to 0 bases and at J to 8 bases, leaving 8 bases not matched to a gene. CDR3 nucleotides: TGTGCCAGCAGTTTATCTGGACAGGGCGGATTCGGCTACACCTTC. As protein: CASSLSGQGGFGYTF.

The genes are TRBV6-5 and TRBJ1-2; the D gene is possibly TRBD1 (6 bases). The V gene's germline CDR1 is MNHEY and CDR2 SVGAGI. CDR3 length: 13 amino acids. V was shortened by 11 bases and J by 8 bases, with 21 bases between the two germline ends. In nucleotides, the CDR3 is TGTGCCGCCGCCGGGACAAACTATGAGGGCTACACCTTC. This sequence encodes CAAAGTNYEGYTF.

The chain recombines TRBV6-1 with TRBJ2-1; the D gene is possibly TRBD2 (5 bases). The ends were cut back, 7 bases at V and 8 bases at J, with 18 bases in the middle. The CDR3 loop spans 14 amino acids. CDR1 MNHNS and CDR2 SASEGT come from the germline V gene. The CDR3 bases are TGTGCCAGCACTTGGCAGCGGCGAACGCATGAGCAGTTCTTC. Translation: CASTWQRRTHEQFF.

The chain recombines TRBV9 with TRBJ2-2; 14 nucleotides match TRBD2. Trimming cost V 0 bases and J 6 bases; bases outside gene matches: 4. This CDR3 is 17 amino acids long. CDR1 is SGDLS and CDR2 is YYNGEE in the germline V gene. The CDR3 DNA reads TGTGCCAGCAGCGTAGGGGGACTAGCGGGAGCGGCCGGGGAGCTGTTTTTT. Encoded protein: CASSVGGLAGAAGELFF.

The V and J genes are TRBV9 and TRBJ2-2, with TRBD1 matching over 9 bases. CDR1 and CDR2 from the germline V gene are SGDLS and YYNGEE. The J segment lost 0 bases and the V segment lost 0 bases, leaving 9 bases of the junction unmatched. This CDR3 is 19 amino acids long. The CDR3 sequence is CASSVATGQGLSNTGELFF. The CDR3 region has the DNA TGTGCCAGCAGCGTAGCTACGGGACAGGGTTTGTCGAACACCGGGGAGCTGTTTTTT.

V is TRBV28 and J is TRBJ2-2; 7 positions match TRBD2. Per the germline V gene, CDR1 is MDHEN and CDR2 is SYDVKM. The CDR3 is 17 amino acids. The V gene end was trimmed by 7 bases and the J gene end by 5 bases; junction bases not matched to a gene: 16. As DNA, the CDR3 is TGTGCCAGCATCGGGCTTGCGACACAGCGGGGAACCGGGGAGCTGTTTTTT. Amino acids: CASIGLATQRGTGELFF.

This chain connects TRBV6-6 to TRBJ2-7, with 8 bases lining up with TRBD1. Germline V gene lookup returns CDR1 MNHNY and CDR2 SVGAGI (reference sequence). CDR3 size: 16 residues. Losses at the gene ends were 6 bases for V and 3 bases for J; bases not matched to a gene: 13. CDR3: CASSRYSGTGYYEQYF. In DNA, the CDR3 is TGTGCCAGCAGCCGTTATTCCGGGACAGGATACTACGAGCAGTACTTC.

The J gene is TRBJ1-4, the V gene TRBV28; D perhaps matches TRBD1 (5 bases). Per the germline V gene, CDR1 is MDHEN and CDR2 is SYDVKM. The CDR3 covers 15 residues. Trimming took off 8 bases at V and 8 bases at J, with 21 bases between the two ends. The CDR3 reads CASSTRTWGYEKLFF. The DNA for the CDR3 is TGTGCCAGCTCTACCCGGACATGGGGTTACGAAAAACTGTTTTTT.

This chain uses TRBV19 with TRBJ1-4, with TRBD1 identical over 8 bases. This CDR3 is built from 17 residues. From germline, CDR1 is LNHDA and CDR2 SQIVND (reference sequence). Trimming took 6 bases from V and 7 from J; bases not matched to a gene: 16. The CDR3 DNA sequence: TGTGCCAGTAGGTTGGGGACAGGCGGTTACGTCGGTGAAAAACTGTTTTTT. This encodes CASRLGTGGYVGEKLFF. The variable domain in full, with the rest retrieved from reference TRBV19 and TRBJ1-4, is DGGITQSPKYLFRKEGQNVTLSCEQNLNHDAMYWYRQDPGQGLRLIYYSQIVNDFQKGDIAEGYSVSREKKESFPLTVTSAQKNPTAFYLCASRLGTGGYVGEKLFFGSGTQLSVL.

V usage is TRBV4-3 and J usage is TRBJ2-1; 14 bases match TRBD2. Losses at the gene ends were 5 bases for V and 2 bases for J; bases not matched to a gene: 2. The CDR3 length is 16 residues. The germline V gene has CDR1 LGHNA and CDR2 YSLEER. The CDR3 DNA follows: TGCGCCAGCAGCAGGGGACTAGCGGGAGCCTACAATGAGCAGTTCTTC. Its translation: CASSRGLAGAYNEQFF.

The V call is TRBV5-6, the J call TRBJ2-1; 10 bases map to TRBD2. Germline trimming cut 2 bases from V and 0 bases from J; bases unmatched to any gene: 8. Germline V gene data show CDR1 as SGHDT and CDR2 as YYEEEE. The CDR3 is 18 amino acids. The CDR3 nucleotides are TGTGCCAGCAGCTTTGTGCATAGCGGGAGGAGCTCCTACAATGAGCAGTTCTTC. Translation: CASSFVHSGRSSYNEQFF. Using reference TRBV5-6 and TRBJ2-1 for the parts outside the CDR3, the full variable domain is DAGVTQSPTHLIKTRGQQVTLRCSPKSGHDTVSWYQQALGQGPQFIFQYYEEEERQRGNFPDRFSGHQFPNYSSELNVNALLLGDSALYLCASSFVHSGRSSYNEQFFGPGTRLTVL.

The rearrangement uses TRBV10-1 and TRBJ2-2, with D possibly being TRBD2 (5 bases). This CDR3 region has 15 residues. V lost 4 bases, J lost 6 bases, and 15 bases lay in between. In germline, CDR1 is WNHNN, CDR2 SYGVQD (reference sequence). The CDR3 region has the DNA TGCGCCAGCAGTGGGAAGGGCCTAGCCCCCGGGGAGCTGTTTTTT. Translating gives CASSGKGLAPGELFF.

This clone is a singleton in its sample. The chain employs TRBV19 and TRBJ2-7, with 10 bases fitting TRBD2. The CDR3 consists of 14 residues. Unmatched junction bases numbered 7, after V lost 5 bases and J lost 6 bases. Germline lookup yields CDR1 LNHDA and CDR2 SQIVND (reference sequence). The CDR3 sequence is CASSLSGRAGEQYF. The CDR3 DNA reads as TGTGCCAGTAGTTTAAGCGGGAGGGCCGGCGAGCAGTACTTC.

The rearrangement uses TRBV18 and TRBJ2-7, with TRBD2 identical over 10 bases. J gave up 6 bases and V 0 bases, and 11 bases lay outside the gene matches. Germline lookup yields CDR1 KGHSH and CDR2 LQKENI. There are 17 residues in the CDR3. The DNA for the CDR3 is TGTGCCAGCTCACCACCCAGAGGGGAGCGGGAGGGCGGCGAGCAGTACTTC. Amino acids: CASSPPRGEREGGEQYF.

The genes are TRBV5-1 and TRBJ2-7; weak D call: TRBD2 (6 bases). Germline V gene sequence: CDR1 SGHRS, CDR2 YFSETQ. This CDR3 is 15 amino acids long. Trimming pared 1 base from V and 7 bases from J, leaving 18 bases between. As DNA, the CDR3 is TGCGCCAGCAGCTTGCGAGGAGGGTATGATTGGGAGCAGTACTTC. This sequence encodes CASSLRGGYDWEQYF.